This T cell receptor beta chain derives from a study of molecular identifiers for immune sequencing clone quantification. The use of previously described methods and listed TCR primers produced the bulk TCR libraries. TCRdb re-called the PCR reads with MiXCR, one entry per CDR3 protein. The table records a few hundred thousand distinct CDR3 sequences, 24% of them present only once. V was pared by 5 bases and J by 6 bases, with 19 bases between. The CDR3 contains 16 residues. Germline values: CDR1 LNHDA, CDR2 SQIVND (reference sequence). Sorting captured naive CD8 T cells as CD8+CD4-CCR7+CD45RA+. Regarding the study as a whole: Clones with over 20 RNA copies captured over 99% of effector molecules but under 1% of naive ones.

Of note for this clonotype: Its target is unknown.

The chain has TRBV19 and TRBJ1-4; maybe TRBD1 (5 bases). The TCR was taken from a human donor in good health. Some libraries in this study had Jurkat cell RNA spiked in. Source material: naive CD8+ T cells from blood, with Jurkat cell RNA spiked in. Subset indicated: FACS-sorted CD8+CD4-CCR7+CD45RA+ naive T cells. The CDR3: CASSAPRGLEDEKLFF. CDR3 bases: TGTGCCAGTAGTGCCCCCCGGGGCCTGGAGGATGAAAAACTGTTTTTT.